This T cell receptor (beta chain) was sequenced for a study of blood T cell repertoires in COVID-19. Study at large: There were acute and convalescent COVID-19 samples, and they came from the United States, Italy and Spain.

The study recruited people aged roughly 18 to 100 years across roughly 23 US areas. Authors' processing steps: Reference gene primers were amplified, and this amplification served to estimate nucleated cell counts. The protocol was immunoSEQ multiplex PCR, while the TCRdb copy is restricted to in-frame clones and leaves out a portion. V, J and clone size reflect that table, while D and trimming were determined from the DNA. The sample includes about 230,000 clones, around 89% seen only once; the top ten take under 2.5%. Sample: PBMCs or T cells enriched from blood (not recorded which). This TCR was sampled from a woman in her 40s with acute COVID-19.

CDR3 DNA: TGCAGCGTTAGGCCTAGCTCTACCTACAATGAGCAGTTCTTC. Protein sequence: CSVRPSSTYNEQFF. The chain has TRBV29-1 and TRBJ2-1; a weak D match, TRBD2 (5 bases). Germline CDR1 SQVTM, CDR2 ANQGSEA. This CDR3 contains 14 residues. V lost 5 bases and J lost 2, with 13 bases in between.